The clone carrying this TCR beta chain was recorded only once. The CDR3 spans 17 residues. The V gene end was trimmed by 0 bases and the J gene end by 2 bases; junction bases not matched to a gene: 8. Germline CDR1 and CDR2: SEHNR and FQNEAQ (reference sequence). This sample is drawn from a study of blood T cell repertoires in COVID-19. The wider study: Italy, Spain and the United States were the sources of the convalescent and acute COVID-19 samples.

Some clones are missing from TCRdb's copy, which holds only in-frame ones; the method was immunoSEQ multiplex PCR. The data hold roughly 180,000 clones, with 82% observed a single time. Sequencing was carried out using PBMCs or T cells enriched from blood (not recorded which). The V and J genes are TRBV7-9 and TRBJ2-7, with 9 bases that match TRBD2. This TCR was recovered from a man aged 55-75 years who had recovered from COVID-19. In DNA form, the CDR3 reads TGTGCCAGCAGCTTAGCGGCTTCCAGGACTAGCGCCTACGAGCAGTACTTC. Amino acids: CASSLAASRTSAYEQYF.